This T cell receptor beta chain was recovered during a study of vaccination effects on CD4 cells after COVID-19. Notes on this clone: What it recognizes is unknown.

The study, taken as a whole, reports: Late in the post-vaccination period, infection-induced and vaccine-induced clones underwent marked clonal contraction. The study found that only 1 of 255 vaccine-induced clones from healthy vaccinees cross-reacted with common cold coronaviruses.

Germline V lookup: CDR1 SEHNR, CDR2 FQNEAQ (reference sequence). Deletions cut 3 bases from V and 6 bases from J, with 7 bases between. The CDR3 consists of 12 residues. Expansion with viral peptide pools was applied to antigen-specific CD4+ T cells by the ViraFEST assay prior to sequencing. The culture ran for approximately 9 days before CD4+ T cells were isolated. Subjects were given two BNT162b2 or mRNA-1273 vaccine doses. IL-2 medium was substituted for half the medium on days 3 and 7. Profiled with immunoSEQ multiplex PCR; TCRdb holds only in-frame clones, not every one. Among 84,000 or so clones listed, under 80% were seen once.

This specimen was CD4+ T cells from PBMCs cultured with HCoV-OC43 spike peptides, taken after COVID-19 vaccination. Subset: HCoV-OC43 spike overlapping peptide pool stimulation. V and J are TRBV7-9 and TRBJ2-3; D gene uncertain. The source of this sequence is a human donor who received a COVID-19 vaccine. This CDR3 is CASSFSADTQYF. The CDR3, as DNA: TGTGCCAGCAGCTTTAGTGCTGATACGCAGTATTTT.